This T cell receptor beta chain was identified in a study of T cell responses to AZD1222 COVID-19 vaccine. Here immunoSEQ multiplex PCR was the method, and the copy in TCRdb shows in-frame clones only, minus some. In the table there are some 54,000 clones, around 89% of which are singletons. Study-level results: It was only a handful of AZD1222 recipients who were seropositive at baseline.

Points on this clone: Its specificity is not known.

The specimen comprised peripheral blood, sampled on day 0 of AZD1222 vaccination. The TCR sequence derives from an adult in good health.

The CDR3 sequence: CASSSDRIDNEQFF. The CDR3 DNA is TGTGCCAGCAGCTCCGACAGGATCGACAATGAGCAGTTCTTC. The V and J genes are TRBV7-2 and TRBJ2-1, with D perhaps TRBD1 (6 bases). Trimming left V 4 bases short and J 5 bases short, with 12 bases between. CDR3 length: 14 amino acids. The germline V gene encodes CDR1 SGHTA and CDR2 FQGNSA.